The 27 T cell receptor beta chains below all came from one sample that was sequenced in a study of neurological immune-mediated disorders. Time point given: longitudinal time-point 1 (baseline). TCRdb re-derived calls from the 5' RACE reads in MiXCR, one entry per CDR3 protein. The data contain tens of thousands of distinct CDR3 sequences, roughly 13% of them seen just once; the ten biggest clones take up approximately 4.6%. The sequencing input was PBMCs. The receptors originated from a female donor with HTLV-1-associated myelopathy (HAM/TSP).

In this sample, this clonotype turned up many times. J is TRBJ2-1 and V is TRBV12-3 or TRBV12-4, with TRBD2 as a possible D gene (5 bases). V was pared by 6 bases and J by 12 bases, with 18 bases between. The CDR3 has 13 amino acids. The CDR3 sequence is CASRGLAQGGQFF. Here the CDR3 DNA reads TGTGCCAGCAGAGGACTGGCGCAAGGAGGGCAGTTCTTC.

This clonotype was observed at least ten times. The chain has TRBV11-2 and TRBJ2-3; TRBD1 agrees at 9 bases. CDR1 is SGHAT, CDR2 FQNNGV, per germline. The CDR3 consists of 18 residues. The V gene end was trimmed by 5 bases and the J gene end by 6 bases; junction bases not matched to a gene: 18. The DNA of the CDR3 is TGTGCCAGCAGCGATTCTGCCTTCCTCGGACAGGGGCAGGATACGCAGTATTTT. Translation gives CASSDSAFLGQGQDTQYF.

This clonotype has at least ten counts. This chain connects TRBV28 to TRBJ2-2; 8 nucleotides align to TRBD2. This CDR3 is 15 amino acids long. CDR1 and CDR2 (germline): MDHEN, SYDVKM. Unmatched junction bases numbered 8, after V lost 6 bases and J lost 5 bases. CDR3 residues: CASSTNGGATGELFF. In nucleotides, the CDR3 is TGTGCCAGCAGCACCAACGGGGGGGCGACCGGGGAGCTGTTTTTT. Variable domain in full (rest from reference TRBV28 and TRBJ2-2): DVKVTQSSRYLVKRTGEKVFLECVQDMDHENMFWYRQDPGLGLRLIYFSYDVKMKEKGDIPEGYSVSREKKERFSLILESASTNQTSMYLCASSTNGGATGELFFGEGSRLTVL.

This clonotype was picked up a small number of times. The chain is built from TRBV6-2 or TRBV6-3 and TRBJ2-1; perhaps TRBD2 as D (5 bases). The CDR3 loop spans 16 amino acids. V was shortened by 6 bases and J by 3 bases, with 18 bases between the two germline ends. CDR1 is MNHEY and CDR2 is SVGEGT in the germline V gene. CDR3 residues: CASSPRPSRIYNEQFF. The CDR3 DNA reads as TGTGCCAGCAGCCCTAGGCCTAGCCGTATCTACAATGAGCAGTTCTTC.

Ten or more counts support this clonotype. The chain joins TRBV3-1 to TRBJ1-2; D is unclear. Germline CDR1 and CDR2: LGHDT and YNNKEL (reference sequence). This CDR3 is 15 amino acids long. V lost 0 bases and J 3 bases, leaving 11 bases between the germline ends. Here the CDR3 DNA reads TGTGCCAGCAGCCAAGATCAAGTGGCGTACTATGGCTACACCTTC. It translates to CASSQDQVAYYGYTF. The whole variable domain, remainder taken from reference TRBV3-1 and TRBJ1-2, is DTAVSQTPKYLVTQMGNDKSIKCEQNLGHDTMYWYKQDSKKFLKIMFSYNNKELIINETVPNRFSPKSPDKAHLNLHINSLELGDSAVYFCASSQDQVAYYGYTFGSGTRLTVV.

The table lists this clonotype with a few counts. This chain uses TRBV5-1 with TRBJ1-6, with a weak D call TRBD1 (6 bases). Germline V CDR1 and CDR2: SGHRS, YFSETQ. Trimming removed 3 bases from V and 5 bases from J, with 9 bases in between. CDR3 size: 14 residues. CDR3 bases: TGCGCCAGCAGCTACCAGGGGAATAATTCACCCCTCCACTTT. This codes for CASSYQGNNSPLHF.

This clonotype appeared many times. V and J are TRBV5-1 and TRBJ2-5; 7 positions match TRBD2. The CDR3 has 15 amino acids. Per germline, CDR1 SGHRS and CDR2 YFSETQ. V gave up 3 bases and J gave up 2 bases; unmatched junction bases: 7. In DNA, the CDR3 is TGCGCCAGCAGCTGGGGAGGGACCGGGCAAGAGACCCAGTACTTC. Protein: CASSWGGTGQETQYF.

This clonotype was found many times. V and J are TRBV5-5 and TRBJ2-1; D unclear. CDR1 SGHKS and CDR2 YYEKEE come from the germline V gene (reference sequence). The CDR3 extends over 16 amino acids. Between the trimmed V and J ends, which lost 4 bases and 0 bases, there was a span of 14 bases. The CDR3 region is CASSRKQTSSYNEQFF. In DNA form, the CDR3 reads TGTGCCAGCAGCCGGAAACAAACGAGCTCCTACAATGAGCAGTTCTTC.

This clonotype was observed at least ten times. The V call is TRBV5-1, the J call TRBJ2-3; D perhaps matches TRBD2 (5 bases). In germline, CDR1 is SGHRS, CDR2 YFSETQ. Trimming left V 0 bases short and J 4 bases short, with 12 bases between. The CDR3 extends over 15 amino acids. This chain's CDR3 is CASSLGGMGADTQYF. The CDR3 DNA sequence: TGCGCCAGCAGCTTGGGAGGGATGGGCGCAGATACGCAGTATTTT. Combining the CDR3 with reference TRBV5-1 and TRBJ2-3 gives the whole variable domain KAGVTQTPRYLIKTRGQQVTLSCSPISGHRSVSWYQQTPGQGLQFLFEYFSETQRNKGNFPGRFSGRQFSNSRSEMNVSTLELGDSALYLCASSLGGMGADTQYFGPGTRLTVL.

The sample holds a few counts of this clonotype. The chain has TRBV6-1 and TRBJ2-7; D uncertain. CDR3 length equals 15 residues. V was cut by 4 bases and J by 2 bases, with 15 bases left in between. Germline-derived CDR1 and CDR2 are MNHNS and SASEGT. CDR3 amino acids: CASSVKGLPTYEQYF. CDR3 nucleotide sequence: TGTGCCAGCAGTGTTAAAGGCCTCCCAACCTACGAGCAGTACTTC.

This clonotype was counted many times. The CDR3 loop reads CASSRSANTEAFF. The CDR3 DNA sequence: TGTGCCAGCAGTAGGTCAGCGAACACTGAAGCTTTCTTT. The J gene is TRBJ1-1, the V gene TRBV6-5; no clear D gene. V lost 5 bases, J lost 1 base, and 8 bases lay in between. This CDR3 has 13 residues. Germline CDR1 and CDR2: MNHEY and SVGAGI.

This clonotype was seen at least ten times. V usage is TRBV5-1 and J usage is TRBJ2-5, with D uncertain. With 5 bases removed from V and 1 base from J, the gap between germline ends came to 9 bases. The germline gives CDR1 SGHRS, CDR2 YFSETQ. This CDR3 has 13 residues. In nucleotides, the CDR3 is TGCGCCAGCAGATGGACGACCCAAGAGACCCAGTACTTC. Protein product: CASRWTTQETQYF.

Ten or more counts support this clonotype. This chain joins TRBV5-1 and TRBJ2-1, with TRBD2 as a possible D gene (6 bases). Germline V CDR1 and CDR2: SGHRS, YFSETQ. The CDR3 is 15 amino acids. V lost 2 bases and J lost 2, with 11 bases in between. The CDR3 protein is CASSFPTGAYNEQFF. CDR3 nucleotides: TGCGCCAGCAGCTTCCCGACGGGGGCCTACAATGAGCAGTTCTTC.

This clonotype has ten or more counts. This chain connects TRBV4-1 to TRBJ2-1; 8 bases match TRBD2. The CDR3 length is 16 residues. Germline trimming cut 3 bases from V and 0 bases from J; bases unmatched to any gene: 4. CDR1 is MGHRA, CDR2 YSYEKL, per germline. The CDR3 region is CASSQQRGSSYNEQFF. CDR3 DNA sequence: TGCGCCAGCAGCCAGCAGCGGGGGAGCTCCTACAATGAGCAGTTCTTC.

Many counts were recorded for this clonotype. The rearrangement uses TRBV5-4 and TRBJ2-1; no clear D. With 4 bases removed from V and 8 bases from J, the gap between germline ends came to 7 bases. Germline V gene lookup returns CDR1 SGHNT and CDR2 YYREEE (reference sequence). The CDR3 spans 11 residues. CDR3 DNA: TGTGCCAGCAGCGCCTGGGATGAGCAGTTCTTC. Its translation is CASSAWDEQFF.

This clonotype was seen repeatedly, ten times or more. The chain recombines TRBV7-9 with TRBJ2-1, with no clear D. The ends were cut back, 6 bases at V and 6 bases at J, with 6 bases in the middle. Germline V gives CDR1 SEHNR, CDR2 FQNEAQ (reference sequence). The CDR3 sequence is 11 residues long. CDR3 in amino acids: CASRKVNEQFF. CDR3 bases: TGTGCCAGCAGGAAGGTCAATGAGCAGTTCTTC. Full variable domain (rest looked up from reference TRBV7-9 and TRBJ2-1): DTGVSQNPRHKITKRGQNVTFRCDPISEHNRLYWYRQTLGQGPEFLTYFQNEAQLEKSRLLSDRFSAERPKGSFSTLEIQRTEQGDSAMYLCASRKVNEQFFGPGTRLTVL.

There are many counts of this clonotype. The J gene is TRBJ1-1, the V gene TRBV29-1, with D tentatively TRBD1 (6 bases). The V gene's germline CDR1 is SQVTM and CDR2 ANQGSEA. The V and J ends lost 2 bases and 4 bases respectively, with 14 bases between them. CDR3 size: 14 residues. The CDR3 DNA reads as TGCAGCGTTGAACAGGGGTCTGGGGGCACTGAAGCTTTCTTT. It yields the protein CSVEQGSGGTEAFF.

Remarks on this clonotype: A much larger clonotype is one base distant, so this may be a read error. The chain links TRBV20-1 to TRBJ2-7; D perhaps matches TRBD1 (5 bases). The CDR3 loop spans 14 amino acids. Between the trimmed V and J ends, which lost 0 bases and 3 bases, there was a span of 12 bases. Germline-derived CDR1 and CDR2 are DFQATT and SNEGSKA (reference sequence). The CDR3 region has the DNA TGCAGTGCTAGAGACCGACAGAAAAGCTACGAGCAGTACTTC. Translated: CSARDRQKSYEQYF.

This clonotype was seen at least ten times. The chain has TRBV4-3 and TRBJ1-1; tentative D call: TRBD1 (5 bases). Germline CDR1 LGHNA, CDR2 YSLEER. Trimming took off 0 bases at V and 6 bases at J, with 11 bases between the two ends. CDR3 length: 14 residues. CDR3 sequence (DNA): TGCGCCAGCAGCCAAGACGTCGCGGGGGCTGAAGCTTTCTTT. Protein: CASSQDVAGAEAFF.

In its sample, this clonotype was seen many times. V usage is TRBV5-1 and J usage is TRBJ2-2, with D unclear. Per germline, CDR1 SGHRS and CDR2 YFSETQ. V was clipped by 4 bases and J by 6 bases, with 10 bases between them. The CDR3 is 13 amino acids. For the CDR3, the DNA is TGCGCCAGCAGCCCTGGGGTACCCGGGGAGCTGTTTTTT. Translating gives CASSPGVPGELFF.

CDR3 in DNA: TGTGCCAGCAGTGAACTTGGGGCGTATAATTCACCCCTCCACTTT. Protein product: CASSELGAYNSPLHF. The chain has TRBV6-1 and TRBJ1-6; D perhaps matches TRBD1 (5 bases). The germline V gene encodes CDR1 MNHNS and CDR2 SASEGT. Trimming cost V 2 bases and J 4 bases, with 9 bases left between them. The CDR3 runs to 15 residues.

In this sample, this clonotype turned up many times. V and J are TRBV20-1 and TRBJ2-7, with 7 bases matching TRBD2. The CDR3 length is 15 residues. Germline V CDR1 and CDR2: DFQATT, SNEGSKA (reference sequence). Losses at the gene ends were 1 base for V and 0 bases for J; bases not matched to a gene: 6. The CDR3 is CSARGPGRGSYEQYF. CDR3 nucleotides: TGCAGTGCTAGAGGCCCAGGGAGGGGCTCCTACGAGCAGTACTTC.

As regards this clonotype: At one boundary the junction diverges from the germline segment, which might be a read error. The chain joins TRBV9 to TRBJ2-2; 9 bases align to TRBD1. Germline V CDR1 and CDR2: SGDLS, YYNGEE. The CDR3 has 16 residues. This CDR3 reads CTSSAWDRVDTRELFF. The CDR3 DNA follows: TGTACCAGCAGCGCATGGGACAGGGTGGACACCAGGGAGCTGTTTTTT.

The table lists this clonotype with many counts. The chain has TRBV6-5 and TRBJ2-2, with TRBD1 as a possible D gene (6 bases). The length of the CDR3 is 14 residues. Per the germline V gene, CDR1 is MNHEY and CDR2 is SVGAGI. Trimming removed 0 bases at V and 5 bases at J, with 7 bases between. The CDR3 reads CASSYSGATGELFF. The CDR3 nucleotides are TGTGCCAGCAGTTACTCGGGGGCTACCGGGGAGCTGTTTTTT.

This clonotype was detected many times. The V and J genes are TRBV6-5 and TRBJ2-6; no reliable D call. V shed 7 bases and J shed 0 bases, with 10 bases lying between them. This CDR3 has 15 amino acids. Germline assignment: CDR1 MNHEY and CDR2 SVGAGI. CDR3 sequence: CASKGLSSGANVLTF. The CDR3 DNA reads TGTGCCAGCAAAGGATTAAGCTCTGGGGCCAACGTCCTGACTTTC.

Ten or more counts support this clonotype. J is TRBJ2-3 and V is TRBV7-9; 11 bases are shared with TRBD2. The CDR3 is 16 residues long. Germline V CDR1 and CDR2: SEHNR, FQNEAQ (reference sequence). V lost 5 bases and J lost 4; bases outside the gene matches: 8. The DNA for the CDR3 is TGTGCCAGCAGCCCTCTAGCGGGGGGTGTTGCAGATACGCAGTATTTT. It yields the protein CASSPLAGGVADTQYF.

This clonotype was detected many times. CDR3 region: CASRLQGAGANVLTF. The CDR3 DNA is TGTGCCAGCAGATTACAGGGGGCTGGGGCCAACGTCCTGACTTTC. The gene calls are TRBV12-3 or TRBV12-4 and TRBJ2-6, with 8 bases that match TRBD1. J gave up 2 bases and V 6 bases, and 3 bases lay outside the gene matches. This CDR3 region has 15 residues.